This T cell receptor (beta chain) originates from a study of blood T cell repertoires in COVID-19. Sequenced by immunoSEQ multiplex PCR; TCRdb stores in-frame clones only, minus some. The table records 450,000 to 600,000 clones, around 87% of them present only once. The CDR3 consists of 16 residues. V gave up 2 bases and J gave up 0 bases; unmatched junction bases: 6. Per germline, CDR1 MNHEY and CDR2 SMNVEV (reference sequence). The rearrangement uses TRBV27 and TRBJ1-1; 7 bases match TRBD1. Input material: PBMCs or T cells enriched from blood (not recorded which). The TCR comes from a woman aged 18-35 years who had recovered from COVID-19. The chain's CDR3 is CASSLKRGLMNTEAFF. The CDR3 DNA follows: TGTGCCAGCAGTTTAAAAAGGGGGCTCATGAACACTGAAGCTTTCTTT.